This TCR beta chain is from a study of blood T cell repertoires in COVID-19 (dated by TCRdb to 2018 to 2020). With regard to the full study: Collaborator samples came from the United States, Italy and Spain and covered acute and convalescent phases of COVID-19. A de-identified subject ID, COVID-19 status, age in years and sex were almost always included in the sample metadata. The repertoires were released in a freely available public database intended as a resource for research on the immune response to SARS-CoV-2. Where available, HLA class I and class II types were taken from metadata supplied by the sample provider and were not determined by assay-based typing. The dataset comprised deeply sampled blood TCRbeta repertoires from subjects exposed to, actively infected with, or recovered from COVID-19. Samples came from the ongoing ImmuneRACE study (first 160 participants) plus 1,254 subjects from 6 global collaborators. The material from the prospective study consisted of cDNA or gDNA derived from T cells, B-cell-depleted T cells, or PBMCs. Beyond this particular receptor, the publication reports: The amount of clinical and demographic metadata varied by source and participant and was provided uncurated.

TCRbeta CDR3 regions were amplified from genomic DNA by means of the immunoSEQ Assay, a bias-controlled multiplex PCR. The source study handled its data this way. The number of nucleated cells in each sample was estimated by amplification of reference gene primers within the assay. Sequence reads were collapsed and filtered to measure the absolute abundance of every unique TCRbeta CDR3 rearrangement. For each sample, productive Simpson clonality was calculated as the square root of Simpson's diversity index across productive rearrangements. The clones in this table, taken by TCRdb from immuneACCESS, are in-frame only. Not every clone is retained; where verified, under half of the shortfall comes from an unresolved V gene, and the cause of the rest is unknown. That table supplies the V and J calls and clone size; D and trimming were determined from the DNA. A total of about 300,000 clones appear in this sample, just under 90% of them only once. Clones ranked in the top ten supply 2.5% to 3.5% of the sample.

Comments on this clone: There is no known antigen for this receptor. No qualities accompany the bases; no much larger clone lies one base away.

The CDR1 and CDR2 encoded by the germline V gene (reference sequence) are LNHDA and SQIVND. Spanning cysteine to phenylalanine, the CDR3 consists of 15 amino acids. Kept here is only the CDR3 DNA, which spans 45 bases and is read in frame from base 1. Trimming removed 3 bases from V and 3 bases from J; the gene matches leave 5 bases unexplained. In the prospective study, participants were roughly 18 to 100 years old, resided in about two dozen geographic areas of the United States, and were enrolled through a virtual design. Cohort assignment in the prospective study relied on participant-reported clinical history from a screening survey and a study questionnaire. A participant counted as exposed if, within 2 weeks of entering the study, that participant had been in contact with someone who had a PCR-confirmed or clinician-diagnosed COVID-19 case. Each participant in the prospective study had whole blood, serum and a nasopharyngeal or oropharyngeal swab collected by mobile phlebotomists. Over a roughly 2-month period, participants in the prospective study had the option of providing additional blood draws and questionnaires. Blood samples from the prospective study were shipped frozen or at room temperature prior to DNA extraction.

The sequence came from a woman aged 50 to 60 who had been exposed to COVID-19. The sample was PBMCs or T cells enriched from blood (not recorded which). Rearrangement joined TRBV19 to TRBJ2-7; 10 nucleotides in the junction match TRBD1. Here the CDR3 is given as CASSIDRDRGYEQYF. The nucleotide sequence reads TGTGCCAGTAGTATCGACCGGGACAGGGGCTACGAGCAGTACTTC.